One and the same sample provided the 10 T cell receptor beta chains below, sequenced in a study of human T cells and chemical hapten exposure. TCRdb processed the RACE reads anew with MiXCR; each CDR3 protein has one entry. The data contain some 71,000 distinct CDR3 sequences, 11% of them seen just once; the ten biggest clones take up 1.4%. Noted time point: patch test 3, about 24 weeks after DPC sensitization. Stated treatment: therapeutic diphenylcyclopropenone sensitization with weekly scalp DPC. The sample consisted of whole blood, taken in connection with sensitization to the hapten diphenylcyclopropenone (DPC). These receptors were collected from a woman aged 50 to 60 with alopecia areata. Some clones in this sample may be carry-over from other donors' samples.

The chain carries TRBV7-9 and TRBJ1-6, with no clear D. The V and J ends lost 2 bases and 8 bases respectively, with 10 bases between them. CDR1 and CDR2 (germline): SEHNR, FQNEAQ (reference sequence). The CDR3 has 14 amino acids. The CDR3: CASSLYGPDSPLHF. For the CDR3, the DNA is TGTGCCAGCAGCTTATACGGACCGGATTCACCCCTCCACTTT.

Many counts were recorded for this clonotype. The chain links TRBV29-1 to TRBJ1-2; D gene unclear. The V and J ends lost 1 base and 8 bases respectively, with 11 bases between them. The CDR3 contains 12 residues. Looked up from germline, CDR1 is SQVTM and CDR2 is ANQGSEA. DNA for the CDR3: TGCAGCGTTGAAGCTCCGCCGCAAGGCTACACCTTC. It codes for CSVEAPPQGYTF.

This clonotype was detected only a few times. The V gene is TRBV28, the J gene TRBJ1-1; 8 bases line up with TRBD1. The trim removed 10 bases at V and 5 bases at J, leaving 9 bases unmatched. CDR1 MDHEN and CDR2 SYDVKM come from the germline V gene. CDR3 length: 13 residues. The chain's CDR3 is CAITDRVATEAFF. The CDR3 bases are TGTGCCATTACGGACAGGGTTGCAACTGAAGCTTTCTTT.

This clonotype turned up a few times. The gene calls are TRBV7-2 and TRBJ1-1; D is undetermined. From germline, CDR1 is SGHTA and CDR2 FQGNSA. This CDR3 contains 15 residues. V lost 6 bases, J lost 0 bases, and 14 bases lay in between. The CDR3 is CASRPPKTVNTEAFF. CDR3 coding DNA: TGTGCCAGCAGACCCCCGAAGACCGTGAACACTGAAGCTTTCTTT.

The CDR3: CASRLPWTGNTEAFF. CDR3 sequence (DNA): TGTGCCAGCAGACTTCCCTGGACGGGGAACACTGAAGCTTTCTTT. This chain links TRBV28 with TRBJ1-1; D not certain. The CDR3 length is 15 residues. CDR1 and CDR2 (germline): MDHEN, SYDVKM. V was trimmed by 6 bases and J by 1 base, leaving 15 bases between them.

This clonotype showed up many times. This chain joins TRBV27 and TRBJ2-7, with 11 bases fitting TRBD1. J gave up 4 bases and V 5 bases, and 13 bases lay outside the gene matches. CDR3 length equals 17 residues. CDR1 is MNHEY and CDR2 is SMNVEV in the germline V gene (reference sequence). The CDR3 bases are TGTGCCAGCAGTCAGCGTTTCCCCGGGACAGGGGGTTACGAGCAGTACTTC. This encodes CASSQRFPGTGGYEQYF.

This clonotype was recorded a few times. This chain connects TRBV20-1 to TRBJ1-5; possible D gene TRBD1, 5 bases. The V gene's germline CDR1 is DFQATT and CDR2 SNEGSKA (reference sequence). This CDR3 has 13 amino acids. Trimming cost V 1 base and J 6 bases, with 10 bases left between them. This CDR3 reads CSARGGTAQPQHF. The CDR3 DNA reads TGCAGTGCTAGAGGGGGCACCGCTCAGCCCCAGCATTTT.

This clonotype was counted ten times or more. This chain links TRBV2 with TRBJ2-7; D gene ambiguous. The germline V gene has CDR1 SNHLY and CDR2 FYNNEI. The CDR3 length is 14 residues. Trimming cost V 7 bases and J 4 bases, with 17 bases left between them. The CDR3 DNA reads TGTGCCAGCAAGTCATCTCTTATTCTGTACGAGCAGTACTTC. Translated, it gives CASKSSLILYEQYF. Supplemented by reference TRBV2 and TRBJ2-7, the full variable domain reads EPEVTQTPSHQVTQMGQEVILRCVPISNHLYFYWYRQILGQKVEFLVSFYNNEISEKSEIFDDQFSVERPDGSNFTLKIRSTKLEDSAMYFCASKSSLILYEQYFGPGTRLTVT.

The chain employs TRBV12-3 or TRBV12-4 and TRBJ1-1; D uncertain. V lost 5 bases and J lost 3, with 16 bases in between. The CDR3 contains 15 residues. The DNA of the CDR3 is TGTGCCAGCAGTCCTCAGGAGGCAACCTACACTGAAGCTTTCTTT. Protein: CASSPQEATYTEAFF.

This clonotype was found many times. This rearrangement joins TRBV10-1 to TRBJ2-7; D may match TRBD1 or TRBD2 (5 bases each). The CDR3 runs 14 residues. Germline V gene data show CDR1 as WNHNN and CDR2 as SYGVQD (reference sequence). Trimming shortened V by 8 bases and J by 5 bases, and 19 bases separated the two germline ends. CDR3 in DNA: TGCGCCAGCCACGCCCGTCGGCAGGGAGACGAGCAGTACTTC. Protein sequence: CASHARRQGDEQYF.